This T cell receptor beta chain was observed in a study of human T cells and chemical hapten exposure. Looking at the study overall: 2% DPC applied to a roughly 2 cm by roughly 2 cm arm area sensitized donors. Study-level results: With DPC sensitization, TCRs exceeding 1 in 1000 frequency showed no change.

Time point in this sample: patch test 1, 2 weeks after DPC sensitization. Sample treatment: therapeutic diphenylcyclopropenone sensitization with weekly scalp DPC. V gave up 3 bases and J gave up 0 bases; unmatched junction bases: 12. From germline, CDR1 is SGHDN and CDR2 FVKESK. The CDR3 is 19 residues long. The library put unique molecular identifiers onto individual cDNA molecules. MiXCR was run by TCRdb on the RACE reads, yielding one entry per CDR3 protein. In the table there are around 120,000 distinct CDR3 sequences, about an eighth of which are singletons. Concerning this clonotype: Its specificity is not known.

This sequence was found in a man aged 18-30 years with alopecia areata. Some clones in this sample may be carry-over from other donors' samples. V usage is TRBV14 and J usage is TRBJ2-4, with 9 bases identical to TRBD1. Sequences were derived from whole blood, sampled in connection with sensitization to the hapten diphenylcyclopropenone (DPC). The CDR3 DNA sequence: TGTGCCAGCAGCCATAACAGGGGGCCAGCCTCTTTAGCCAAAAACATTCAGTACTTC. Its protein product is CASSHNRGPASLAKNIQYF.